This record covers a single T cell receptor beta chain. The antigen is unknown. The junction departs from the called germline gene at one end, perhaps through a read error. TCRdb called the 5' RACE reads again in MiXCR, with one record for every CDR3 protein. The table includes over 110,000 distinct CDR3 sequences, more than 7% detected once. CDR1 is DFQATT and CDR2 is SNEGSKA in the germline V gene (reference sequence). The CDR3 sequence is 10 residues long. The data belong to a study of CD8 T cells in ankylosing spondylitis. Study-level points and caveats: Reports say disease-linked clones showed up significantly more in matched ankylosing spondylitis synovial fluid. Both synovial fluid and blood in reactive arthritis had previously been reported to carry some motif variants. Among TCR beta sequences, a motif of eight highly homologous variants appeared characteristic of ankylosing spondylitis blood. CD8+ by phenotype, disease-linked clones were relatively rare in peripheral blood.

The chain uses TRBV20-1 and TRBJ1-2, with D unresolved. The sample consisted of synovial fluid, either unsorted or a sorted T cell fraction (not recorded which). This clonotype was sampled from a male donor with ankylosing spondylitis. This chain's CDR3 is CSASRVAGFF. For the CDR3, the DNA is TGCAGTGCTAGTAGAGTCGCAGGCTTCTTC.